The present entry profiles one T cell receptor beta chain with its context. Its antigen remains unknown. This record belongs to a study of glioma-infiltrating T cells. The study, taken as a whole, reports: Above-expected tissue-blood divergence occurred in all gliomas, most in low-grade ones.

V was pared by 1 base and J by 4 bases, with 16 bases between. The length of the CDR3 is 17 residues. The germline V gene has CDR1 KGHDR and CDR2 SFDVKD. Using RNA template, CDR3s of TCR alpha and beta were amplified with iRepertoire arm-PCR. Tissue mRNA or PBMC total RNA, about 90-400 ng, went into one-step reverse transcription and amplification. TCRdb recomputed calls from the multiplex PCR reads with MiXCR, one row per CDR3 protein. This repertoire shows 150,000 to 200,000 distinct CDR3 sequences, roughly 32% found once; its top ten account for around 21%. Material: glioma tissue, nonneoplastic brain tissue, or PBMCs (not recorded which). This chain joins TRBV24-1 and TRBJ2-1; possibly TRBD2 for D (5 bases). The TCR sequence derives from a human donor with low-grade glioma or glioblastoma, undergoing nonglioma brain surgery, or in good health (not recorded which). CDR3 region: CATSDFRDNLGYNEQFF. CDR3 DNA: TGTGCCACCAGTGATTTCCGGGATAATCTGGGGTACAATGAGCAGTTCTTC.